Below, one T cell receptor beta chain is given with its context. What it binds is unknown. At one boundary the junction diverges from the germline segment, which might be a read error. Germline lookup yields CDR1 PRHDT and CDR2 FYEKMQ (reference sequence). The CDR3 totals 12 residues. The data derive from a study of cytomegalovirus exposure and HLA in healthy donors. General study results and limits: Compared with the approximately 700-donor mean, an Asian-associated ancestry cluster reportedly had fewer N-insertions, according to a later analysis. Later analysis demonstrated an association between a missense DCLRE1C variant and TCR beta V- and J-gene trimming. It emerged from a later analysis that several of the most significant clusters appeared to be linked to common viral pathogens.

The PCR used 60 Vbeta and 13 Jbeta primers. The assay was immunoSEQ multiplex PCR, and TCRdb's table has in-frame clones only and misses some. The sample yields fewer than 150,000 clones, approximately 80% seen once. The clonotype was recovered from a human donor in good health. V and J are TRBV13 and TRBJ2-7; TRBD2 matches 13 bases. The specimen was PBMCs. CDR3 in amino acids: CASSGGTSGIHF. Written as DNA, the CDR3 is TGTGCCAGCAGCGGCGGGACTAGCGGGATCCATTTC.